The 30 T cell receptor beta chains given below trace back to one sample, sequenced in a study of blood T cell repertoires in COVID-19. Profiling relied on immunoSEQ multiplex PCR, and the TCRdb table lists in-frame clones only, not all of them. The sample has around 340,000 clones, roughly 87% seen once. The sequenced sample consisted of peripheral blood. The receptor set was obtained from a woman aged 55-75 years with COVID-19, enrolled during active disease.

V and J are TRBV24-1 and TRBJ2-1, with 7 bases aligning to TRBD2. CDR1 and CDR2 from the germline V gene are KGHDR and SFDVKD. This CDR3 has 12 amino acids. With V trimmed by 9 bases and J by 4 bases, 2 bases remained unmatched. The CDR3, as DNA: TGTGCCACCTCTAGCGGATACAATGAGCAGTTCTTC. Its translation is CATSSGYNEQFF.

The rearrangement links TRBV4-2 to TRBJ1-4, with a weak D call TRBD1 (5 bases). The CDR3 has 16 residues. Germline V gene sequence: CDR1 LGHNA, CDR2 YNFKEQ. V lost 5 bases to trimming and J lost 5 bases, with 18 bases between them. The CDR3 region is CASSSGVARVNEKLFF. The CDR3 region has the DNA TGTGCCAGCAGCTCCGGCGTGGCCAGGGTCAATGAAAAACTGTTTTTT.

The rearrangement joins TRBV2 to TRBJ1-1; D possibly corresponds to TRBD1 (5 bases). The CDR3 has 14 residues. The V gene's germline CDR1 is SNHLY and CDR2 FYNNEI. Trimming pared 6 bases from V and 0 bases from J, leaving 11 bases between. CDR3 sequence: CASSKQALNTEAFF. The DNA for the CDR3 is TGTGCCAGCAGCAAACAGGCGTTGAACACTGAAGCTTTCTTT.

This clone was recorded only once. The chain carries TRBV19 and TRBJ1-2; 8 bases fit TRBD1. The CDR3 totals 15 residues. Germline V gene data show CDR1 as LNHDA and CDR2 as SQIVND (reference sequence). The ends lost 4 bases at V and 2 bases at J; junction bases unmatched: 6. The CDR3 here is CASSTWTGQNYGYTF. The CDR3 coding sequence is TGTGCCAGTAGTACCTGGACAGGGCAGAACTATGGCTACACCTTC. The entire variable domain, with the rest obtained from reference TRBV19 and TRBJ1-2, is as follows: DGGITQSPKYLFRKEGQNVTLSCEQNLNHDAMYWYRQDPGQGLRLIYYSQIVNDFQKGDIAEGYSVSREKKESFPLTVTSAQKNPTAFYLCASSTWTGQNYGYTFGSGTRLTVV.

The chain carries TRBV11-2 and TRBJ1-2; no firm D call. The CDR3 has 13 residues. Trimming removed 3 bases from V and 4 bases from J, with 9 bases in between. CDR1 SGHAT and CDR2 FQNNGV come from the germline V gene. This CDR3 is CASSLPGSYGYTF. The CDR3 nucleotides read TGTGCCAGCAGCTTGCCGGGATCCTATGGCTACACCTTC. Together with reference TRBV11-2 and TRBJ1-2, the CDR3 gives the full variable domain: EAGVAQSPRYKIIEKRQSVAFWCNPISGHATLYWYQQILGQGPKLLIQFQNNGVVDDSQLPKDRFSAERLKGVDSTLKIQPAKLEDSAVYLCASSLPGSYGYTFGSGTRLTVV.

The rearrangement links TRBV12-3 or TRBV12-4 to TRBJ2-5, with D unresolved. The CDR3 runs to 11 residues. V was shortened by 4 bases and J by 5 bases, with 5 bases between the two germline ends. The CDR3 spells CASSSRETQYF. The CDR3 nucleotides read TGTGCCAGCAGTTCGCGGGAGACCCAGTACTTC.

In this sample, this clone turned up once. This chain links TRBV5-3 with TRBJ2-1, with TRBD2 matching 9 bases. TRBV5-3 qualifies as an ORF whose function is uncertain. The CDR3 extends over 15 amino acids. Losses at the gene ends were 1 base for V and 9 bases for J; bases not matched to a gene: 8. CDR3 residues: CARSLRRGGAGEQFF. DNA for the CDR3: TGTGCCAGAAGCTTGCGCCGCGGGGGGGCCGGTGAGCAGTTCTTC.

The chain recombines TRBV4-1 with TRBJ2-7; 9 nucleotides agree with TRBD1. CDR1 is MGHRA and CDR2 is YSYEKL in the germline V gene. After removal of 3 bases from V and 5 bases from J, the junction contained 5 bases not matched to a gene. The CDR3 runs 14 residues. The CDR3 protein is CASSHPGQGNEQYF. The CDR3 region has the DNA TGCGCCAGCAGCCACCCGGGACAGGGCAACGAGCAGTACTTC.

V usage is TRBV28 and J usage is TRBJ1-2; perhaps TRBD1 as D (6 bases). Per germline, CDR1 MDHEN and CDR2 SYDVKM. Trimming took 5 bases from V and 8 from J, leaving 9 bases between them. The CDR3 runs 11 residues. This CDR3 is CASSTGPGYTF. CDR3 sequence (DNA): TGTGCCAGCAGTACAGGGCCCGGCTACACCTTC.

J is TRBJ2-4 and V is TRBV5-1, with 8 bases aligning to TRBD1. Trimming at V came to 4 bases and at J to 1 base, leaving 7 bases not matched to a gene. CDR1 and CDR2 (germline): SGHRS, YFSETQ. The CDR3 has 16 residues. CDR3 sequence: CASSIGQGPAKNIQYF. In DNA form, the CDR3 reads TGCGCCAGCAGCATAGGACAGGGTCCGGCCAAAAACATTCAGTACTTC.

The chain employs TRBV7-9 and TRBJ2-1, with 9 bases matching TRBD1. Germline CDR1 reads SEHNR; CDR2 reads FQNEAQ (reference sequence). The trim removed 4 bases at V and 4 bases at J, leaving 8 bases unmatched. The CDR3 sequence is 16 residues long. The CDR3 loop reads CASSSWRDREYNEQFF. In nucleotides, the CDR3 is TGTGCCAGCAGCTCATGGCGGGACAGGGAGTACAATGAGCAGTTCTTC. Looking up the rest from reference TRBV7-9 and TRBJ2-1 gives the full variable domain: DTGVSQNPRHKITKRGQNVTFRCDPISEHNRLYWYRQTLGQGPEFLTYFQNEAQLEKSRLLSDRFSAERPKGSFSTLEIQRTEQGDSAMYLCASSSWRDREYNEQFFGPGTRLTVL.

The rearrangement uses TRBV28 and TRBJ1-5, with D uncertain. With 7 bases removed from V and 6 bases from J, the gap between germline ends came to 10 bases. The CDR3 spans 12 residues. Germline CDR1 reads MDHEN; CDR2 reads SYDVKM. The CDR3 sequence is CASNGGGQPQHF. CDR3 in DNA: TGTGCCAGCAACGGCGGTGGTCAGCCCCAGCATTTT.

This clone was seen a single time. This chain uses TRBV10-3 with TRBJ1-1; no reliable D call. CDR1 and CDR2 from the germline V gene are ENHRY and SYGVKD. Between the trimmed V and J ends, which lost 2 bases and 2 bases, there was a span of 9 bases. The CDR3 consists of 14 residues. The CDR3 DNA follows: TGTGCCATCAGTGAGGGGCCAGCTAACACTGAAGCTTTCTTT. It specifies CAISEGPANTEAFF.

This chain links TRBV3-1 (or the pseudogene TRBV3-2) with TRBJ2-3, with 7 bases that match TRBD2. The V segment lost 4 bases and the J segment 8 bases; nucleotides outside the gene matches: 9. CDR1 and CDR2 from the germline V gene are LGHDT and YNNKEL (reference sequence). The CDR3 consists of 14 residues. CDR3 DNA sequence: TGTGCCAGCAGCCTGACCCGGACTAGAGCTACGCAGTATTTT. It translates to CASSLTRTRATQYF.

CDR3 coding DNA: TGTGCCAGCAGCGTACCAGGGCGAGACGGCTACACCTTC. Protein: CASSVPGRDGYTF. This chain links TRBV28 with TRBJ1-2; D might be TRBD1 (5 bases). This CDR3 has 13 amino acids. V lost 6 bases, J lost 8 bases, and 16 bases lay in between. Germline assignment: CDR1 MDHEN and CDR2 SYDVKM.

The chain links TRBV10-1 to TRBJ2-1; D is unclear. Trimming removed 7 bases at V and 6 bases at J, with 16 bases between. The CDR3 spans 14 residues. Germline V lookup: CDR1 WNHNN, CDR2 SYGVQD (reference sequence). CDR3 coding DNA: TGCGCCAGCACTTCTGCGGCTCACCCCAATGAGCAGTTCTTC. Its protein is CASTSAAHPNEQFF.

The chain links TRBV11-3 to TRBJ2-3; D gene ambiguous. Deletions cut 2 bases from V and 2 bases from J, with 2 bases between. Germline-derived CDR1 and CDR2 are SGHNT and YENEEA. This CDR3 comprises 12 residues. CDR3 amino acids: CASSLYTDTQYF. CDR3 sequence (DNA): TGTGCCAGCAGCTTATACACAGATACGCAGTATTTT.

On this clone itself: The identical CDR3 is also encoded by other nucleotide sequences in the sample. CDR3 coding DNA: TGTGCCAGCAGCTTAGTAGGGGGCAACACTGAAGCTTTCTTT. This encodes CASSLVGGNTEAFF. The chain has TRBV11-2 and TRBJ1-1; 7 bases fit TRBD1. V was pared by 1 base and J by 2 bases, with 1 base of the junction left unmatched. CDR1 is SGHAT, CDR2 FQNNGV, per germline. This CDR3 is 14 amino acids long.

DNA of the CDR3: TGTGCCAGCAGCCGAGCGGCAACGAACACTGAAGCTTTCTTT. Protein: CASSRAATNTEAFF. The rearrangement joins TRBV7-3 to TRBJ1-1; the D is unclear. The length of the CDR3 is 14 residues. Trimming left V 5 bases short and J 1 base short, with 11 bases between. Looked up from germline, CDR1 is SGHTA and CDR2 is FQGTGA.

The chain links TRBV3-1 (or the pseudogene TRBV3-2) to TRBJ2-7; a possible D gene is TRBD2 (6 bases). Germline V gives CDR1 LGHDT, CDR2 YNNKEL (reference sequence). The CDR3 is 13 amino acids. The V and J ends lost 1 base and 3 bases respectively, with 7 bases between them. The CDR3 region has the DNA TGTGCCAGCAGCCAAGGGGGGGTCTACGAGCAGTACTTC. This gives the protein CASSQGGVYEQYF.

The rearrangement links TRBV7-3 to TRBJ2-5; maybe TRBD2 (5 bases). This CDR3 contains 16 residues. Germline loops: CDR1 SGHTA, CDR2 FQGTGA. Trimming left V 1 base short and J 7 bases short, with 19 bases between. The CDR3 spells CASSLNGVASGGTQYF. The CDR3 nucleotides read TGTGCCAGCAGCTTAAATGGGGTGGCCTCAGGAGGGACCCAGTACTTC.

For this clone: This sample also contains other DNA sequences that code for the same CDR3. The V and J genes are TRBV19 and TRBJ1-5; D unresolved. This CDR3 region has 13 residues. CDR1 LNHDA and CDR2 SQIVND come from the germline V gene (reference sequence). Trimming took off 2 bases at V and 4 bases at J, with 6 bases between the two ends. CDR3 protein: CASSIRGNQPQHF. CDR3 sequence (DNA): TGTGCCAGTAGTATACGCGGAAATCAGCCCCAGCATTTT.

The rearrangement uses TRBV12-3 or TRBV12-4 and TRBJ1-1; D not resolved. V was cut by 11 bases and J by 4 bases, with 17 bases left in between. The CDR3 runs to 13 residues. CDR3 amino acids: CASAAEVGTEAFF. The CDR3 region has the DNA TGTGCCTCCGCGGCGGAGGTTGGCACTGAAGCTTTCTTT.

This rearrangement joins TRBV11-1 to TRBJ1-4; D might be TRBD1 (6 bases). This CDR3 contains 12 residues. The V end lost 5 bases, the J end lost 7 bases, and 8 bases lay between the germline ends. Per germline, CDR1 SGHAT and CDR2 FQDESV (reference sequence). CDR3 amino acids: CASSPDSEKLFF. The CDR3, as DNA: TGTGCCAGCAGCCCGGACAGTGAAAAACTGTTTTTT. The complete variable domain, with remaining parts taken from reference TRBV11-1 and TRBJ1-4, reads EAEVAQSPRYKITEKSQAVAFWCDPISGHATLYWYRQILGQGPELLVQFQDESVVDDSQLPKDRFSAERLKGVDSTLKIQPAELGDSAMYLCASSPDSEKLFFGSGTQLSVL.

This rearrangement joins TRBV6-5 to TRBJ1-2; D is possibly TRBD1 (6 bases). Trimming left V 0 bases short and J 1 base short, with 12 bases between. Germline V gene lookup returns CDR1 MNHEY and CDR2 SVGAGI. The CDR3 has 16 residues. The CDR3 bases are TGTGCCAGCAGTTACTCGATGGCAGGGGATAACTATGGCTACACCTTC. The encoded protein is CASSYSMAGDNYGYTF.

The chain carries TRBV5-1 and TRBJ1-4; D is undetermined. Germline lookup yields CDR1 SGHRS and CDR2 YFSETQ. Trimming pared 6 bases from V and 6 bases from J, leaving 15 bases between. This CDR3 comprises 14 residues. As DNA, the CDR3 is TGCGCCAGCAACTTCGGGTATTCGGATGAAAAACTGTTTTTT. Protein: CASNFGYSDEKLFF. Based on the CDR3 plus reference TRBV5-1 and TRBJ1-4, the full variable domain is KAGVTQTPRYLIKTRGQQVTLSCSPISGHRSVSWYQQTPGQGLQFLFEYFSETQRNKGNFPGRFSGRQFSNSRSEMNVSTLELGDSALYLCASNFGYSDEKLFFGSGTQLSVL.

The chain has TRBV7-3 and TRBJ1-6; D perhaps matches TRBD1 (6 bases). V lost 3 bases and J lost 13, with 10 bases in between. Germline assignment: CDR1 SGHTA and CDR2 FQGTGA. The CDR3 covers 12 residues. The CDR3 DNA follows: TGTGCCAGCAGCTTGTCGACAGGTCCCCTCCACTTT. Translation: CASSLSTGPLHF.

The chain joins TRBV10-3 to TRBJ1-1; possible D gene TRBD1, 5 bases. The V and J ends lost 4 bases and 0 bases respectively, with 15 bases between them. The length of the CDR3 is 16 residues. Germline CDR1 and CDR2: ENHRY and SYGVKD. The CDR3 DNA follows: TGTGCCATCAGTGGAAGGACACGGGCCTTGAACACTGAAGCTTTCTTT. Protein product: CAISGRTRALNTEAFF.

This sequence joins TRBV27 and TRBJ1-5; possible D gene TRBD1, 6 bases. Between the trimmed V and J ends, which lost 5 bases and 2 bases, there was a span of 10 bases. The CDR3 loop spans 14 amino acids. Germline-derived CDR1 and CDR2 are MNHEY and SMNVEV (reference sequence). The CDR3 coding sequence is TGTGCCAGCAGTCCCCCAGGGGGCAATCAGCCCCAGCATTTT. It translates to CASSPPGGNQPQHF.

This sequence joins TRBV7-3 and TRBJ1-1; the D gene is possibly TRBD1 (5 bases). V was clipped by 5 bases and J by 4 bases, with 14 bases between them. The CDR3 sequence is 14 residues long. CDR1 and CDR2 from the germline V gene are SGHTA and FQGTGA. In DNA form, the CDR3 reads TGTGCCAGCAGCCCTGTGGGGGGTGGCACTGAAGCTTTCTTT. Its protein product is CASSPVGGGTEAFF.